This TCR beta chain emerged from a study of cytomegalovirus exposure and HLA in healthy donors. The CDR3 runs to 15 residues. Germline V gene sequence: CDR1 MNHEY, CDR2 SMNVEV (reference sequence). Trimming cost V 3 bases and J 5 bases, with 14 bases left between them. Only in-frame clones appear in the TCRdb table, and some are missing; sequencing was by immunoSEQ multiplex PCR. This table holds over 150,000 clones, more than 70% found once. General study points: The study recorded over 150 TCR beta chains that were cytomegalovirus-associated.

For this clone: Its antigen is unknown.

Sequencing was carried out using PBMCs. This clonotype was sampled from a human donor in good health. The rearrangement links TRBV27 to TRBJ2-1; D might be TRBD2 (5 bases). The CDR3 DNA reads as TGTGCCAGCAGTTTTTTTTGGGGAGTAGACAATGAGCAGTTCTTC. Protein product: CASSFFWGVDNEQFF.